This T cell receptor (beta chain) derives from a study of post-analysis software for immune sequencing data. Study information: The disease courses covered relapsing-remitting, secondary progressive and progressive-relapsing multiple sclerosis.

The study, taken as a whole, reports: F measure grouped same-batch samples tightly together. The study found TRBV5-6, TRBV5-1 and TRBV20-1 among roughly 5 TRBV segments more frequent in patients than controls.

Presence of unique molecular identifiers characterized the TCR beta cDNA libraries. T cells numbering roughly 1 to 10 million gave rise to 500,000 or so cDNA molecules. A single record per CDR3 protein comes from TCRdb applying MiXCR to the PCR reads. The table has 750,000 to 950,000 distinct CDR3 sequences, around 46% seen once; the top ten hold approximately 5%. A note on this clonotype: Its antigen remains unidentified.

V trimming: 5 bases; J trimming: 6 bases; junction bases outside the gene matches: 9. Germline V gives CDR1 SGHTA, CDR2 FQGNSA. The CDR3 totals 14 residues. The receptor was isolated from a girl aged 10 to 17 with multiple sclerosis. Sequenced: blood. The chain uses TRBV7-2 and TRBJ1-2; 7 bases are a match to TRBD1. CDR3 DNA: TGTGCCAGCAGCCCGCGACAGGGCGGGAATGGCTACACCTTC. Protein product: CASSPRQGGNGYTF. Drawing the rest from reference TRBV7-2 and TRBJ1-2, the complete variable domain is GAGVSQSPSNKVTEKGKDVELRCDPISGHTALYWYRQSLGQGLEFLIYFQGNSAPDKSGLPSDRFSAERTGGSVSTLTIQRTQQEDSAVYLCASSPRQGGNGYTFGSGTRLTVV.